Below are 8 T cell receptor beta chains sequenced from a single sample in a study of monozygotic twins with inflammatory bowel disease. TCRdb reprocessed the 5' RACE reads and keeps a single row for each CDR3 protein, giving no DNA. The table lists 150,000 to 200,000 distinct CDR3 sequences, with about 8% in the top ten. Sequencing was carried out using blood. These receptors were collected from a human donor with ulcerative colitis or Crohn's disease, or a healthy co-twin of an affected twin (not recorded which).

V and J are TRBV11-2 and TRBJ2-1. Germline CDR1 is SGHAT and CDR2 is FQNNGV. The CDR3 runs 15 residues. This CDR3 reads CASSLEGSSYNEQFF.

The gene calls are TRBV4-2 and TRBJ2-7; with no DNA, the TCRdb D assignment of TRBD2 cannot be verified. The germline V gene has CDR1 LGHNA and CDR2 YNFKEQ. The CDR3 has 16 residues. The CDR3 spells CASSQGLGLGFVEQYF.

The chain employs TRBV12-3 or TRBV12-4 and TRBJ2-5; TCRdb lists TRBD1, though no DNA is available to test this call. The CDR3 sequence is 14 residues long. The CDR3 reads CASSFRGVQETQYF.

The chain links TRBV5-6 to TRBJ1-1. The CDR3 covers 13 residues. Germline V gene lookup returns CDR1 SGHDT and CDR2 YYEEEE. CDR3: CASSLAQNTEAFF. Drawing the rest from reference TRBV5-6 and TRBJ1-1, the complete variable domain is DAGVTQSPTHLIKTRGQQVTLRCSPKSGHDTVSWYQQALGQGPQFIFQYYEEEERQRGNFPDRFSGHQFPNYSSELNVNALLLGDSALYLCASSLAQNTEAFFGQGTRLTVV.

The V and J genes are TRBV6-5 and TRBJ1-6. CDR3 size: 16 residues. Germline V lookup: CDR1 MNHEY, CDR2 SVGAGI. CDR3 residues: CASSYAEQTYNSPLHF.

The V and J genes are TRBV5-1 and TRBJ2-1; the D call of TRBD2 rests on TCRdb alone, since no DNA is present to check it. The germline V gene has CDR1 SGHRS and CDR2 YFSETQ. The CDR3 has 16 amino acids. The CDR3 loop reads CASSLEGGGPYNEQFF.

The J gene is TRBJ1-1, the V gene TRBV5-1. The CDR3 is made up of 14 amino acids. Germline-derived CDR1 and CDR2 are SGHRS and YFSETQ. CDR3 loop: CASSLRQLNTEAFF.

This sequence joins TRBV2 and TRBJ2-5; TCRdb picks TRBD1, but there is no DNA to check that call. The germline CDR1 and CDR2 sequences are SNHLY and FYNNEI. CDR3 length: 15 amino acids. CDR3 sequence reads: CASRTGTVSQGTQYF. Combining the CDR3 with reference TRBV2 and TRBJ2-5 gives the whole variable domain EPEVTQTPSHQVTQMGQEVILRCVPISNHLYFYWYRQILGQKVEFLVSFYNNEISEKSEIFDDQFSVERPDGSNFTLKIRSTKLEDSAMYFCASRTGTVSQGTQYFGPGTRLLVL.